This T cell receptor beta chain was profiled in a study of cytomegalovirus exposure and HLA in healthy donors listed by TCRdb under 2017. At the level of the whole study: An earlier analysis of approximately 640 of the donors reported more than 250 Gb of sequence data and roughly 110 million unique TCR beta sequences from 150 million to 200 million T cells. All discovery cohort repertoires had been generated on a single sequencing platform. Among the roughly 410 genotyped donors, around 81% belonged to the genetic ancestry cluster associated with self-reported Caucasian donors. An earlier analysis of several hundred of the donors applied high-throughput TCR beta sequencing to assess whether each TCR beta V gene segment acted as functional or pseudogenic. In addition to the first cohort of 650 to 750 subjects, a separate validation cohort of 120 different subjects was used. The study aimed to test whether signatures of past pathogen exposure could be identified by cataloging public T cell receptors. Rather than drawing on any new phenotypic data, the later analysis identified candidate immune exposures from TCR beta sequences and the way those sequences occurred across donors. To study patterns of TCR occurrence, a later analysis re-analyzed previously published TCR beta repertoires from several hundred donors and added high-resolution HLA genotyping. The number of donors typed differed by locus, with 629-630 for A, B, C, DRB1 and DQB1, around 560 for DQA1, 600 to 610 for DPA1, and some 440 for DPB1. Donor age, sex, ethnicity and CMV serostatus were compiled alongside the repertoire data. The study used immunosequencing to profile the T cell repertoires of 666 subjects and linked those repertoires to cytomegalovirus serostatus. Across around 400 genotyped donors of the cohort, an average of approximately 200,000 unique TCR beta nucleotide sequences per donor were sequenced, and roughly 20% of those sequences were non-productive. Both class I and class II loci were covered by HLA typing, at four-digit resolution. Because of strong linkage in the cohort, five DR-DQ haplotypes were treated as single units for association and clustering. To predict cytomegalovirus infection status, the study brought together high-throughput TCR immunosequencing, statistical association of individual TCRs with disease status, and machine learning. Approximately 310 gigabases of sequencing data and tens of millions of unique TCR sequences were included in an early release covering roughly 700 HLA-typed donors. Genome-wide SNP genotypes for about 55% of the roughly 670 donors were used in a later genetic analysis, which treated that subset as a discovery cohort.

Library preparation used the immunoSEQ multiplex PCR assay. The multiplex PCR relied on a mix of 60 forward primers for TCR Vbeta segments and 13 reverse primers for TCR Jbeta segments. A multiplex PCR assay on genomic DNA amplified the CDR3 region of rearranged TCR beta genes. Amplified TCR beta libraries were sequenced as 87-base-pair reads on the Illumina HiSeq System. The source study handled its data this way. A later analysis tallied 75 million to 95 million unique TCR beta chains across the approximately 670 repertoires, and some 10 million of those chains were shared by two or more donors. Raw reads were error-corrected and collapsed into unique sequences with a nearest-neighbor algorithm that merged closely related sequences to remove PCR and sequencing errors. V, D and J gene segments were assigned by aligning CDR3 sequences to IMGT reference sequences. For a sequence to be retained, a match of at least six nucleotides was required to both a V gene segment and a J gene segment. A rearrangement counted as productive if the CDR3 had no stop codons and remained in frame with V and J, and every other rearrangement counted as non-productive. CDR3 was defined by IMGT convention, running from the second conserved V-encoded cysteine to the conserved J-encoded phenylalanine. In an earlier analysis of around 600 of the donors, sequences lacking an unambiguous match to a single V gene segment were excluded. An earlier analysis of just under 600 of the donors called V segments functional above 56.7% productive rearrangements and segregating when the between-donor standard deviation exceeded 5%. A statistical classification framework was developed to diagnose cytomegalovirus status using the catalog of TCR beta chain sequences. In a later analysis, TCR nucleotide sequences were compared against IMGT/GENE-DB human TR gene sequences so that V and J genes could be assigned. Using the TCRdist pipeline, a later analysis assigned CDR3 sequences along with most-parsimonious VDJ recombination scenarios. A later analysis defined each TCR beta chain by its CDR3 amino acid sequence plus V-gene family, and excluded reads lacking a unique V-gene family. To address suspected cross-contamination and a sequencing artifact, a later analysis removed approximately 600 highly shared, low-generation-probability nucleotide sequences. For each public chain, a later analysis derived a clonal expansion index from normalized ranks of inferred template counts within each repertoire. In a later analysis, generation probabilities were computed using a VDJ recombination model fitted to out-of-frame rearrangements, and the results were checked against IGoR. In a later analysis, TCR-TCR, TCR-HLA and TCR-CMV co-occurrence was scored with hypergeometric tests, and a repertoire-size bias correction was applied to TCR pairs. A later analysis estimated false discovery rates by permuting HLA or CMV assignments 20 times. A later analysis grouped co-occurring TCRs with DBSCAN, adding TCRdist sequence similarity when clustering within HLA-allele-positive subsets. Repertoires with fewer than 30,000 or more than 120,000 public chains were left out of co-occurrence clustering, as were about 5 repertoires with anomalous nucleotide sharing. The immuneACCESS repertoire file appears here via TCRdb, limited to in-frame rearrangements. These files lack a portion of the clones; in checked studies, under half of the deficit traces to unresolved V genes, and the cause of the others is not known. Clonal size and the V and J genes are those of that table, whereas D and trimming came from the DNA. This sample gives around 150,000 clones in total; approximately 81% of them show up just once. The top ten clones comprise 7% of the sample.

As concerns this clone: Its antigen is still unknown. No base qualities exist here, and no much larger clone lies one base off it.

The cohort comprised 666 healthy bone marrow donors. All cohort members were sampled while nominally healthy, although unrecorded immune exposures were likely present. The donor was CMV seropositive and belonged to the group of about 290 seropositive cohort members. Each donor provided a peripheral blood sample, and peripheral blood mononuclear cells were used for TCR beta sequencing. Genomic DNA was extracted from the blood cell samples with the Qiagen DNeasy Blood Extraction Kit. General conclusions and limits of the study: In both the original and validation cohorts, the classifier was reported to diagnose cytomegalovirus status with high specificity and sensitivity. An association between a missense DCLRE1C variant and V-gene and J-gene trimming of TCR beta chains was found in a later genetic analysis and replicated in an independent cohort. A further reported finding was that TCR beta sequences accurately predicted the HLA-A and HLA-B alleles for most subjects in the first cohort. Across donors, most TCR sequences were observed very rarely, whereas some public TCRs were present in many individuals. The sequencing pipeline was judged likely to have produced a cluster of highly shared sequence variants as a technical artifact. For the cohort, immune exposure information was limited to CMV serostatus. In vitro tests confirmed that a few of the cytomegalovirus-associated TCR beta chains recognize cytomegalovirus antigens. Specific HLA alleles were associated with 15,000 to 20,000 TCR beta sequences at a false discovery rate of 0.05 in a later analysis. Broadly in line with IMGT annotations, most TCR beta V segments showed up in productive rearrangements about 87% or about 30% of the time in an earlier analysis of 587 of the donors. A later genetic analysis reported fewer N-insertions in productive TCRs among donors in an Asian-associated ancestry cluster than the approximately 700-donor mean. In a later analysis, HLA-associated TCR beta chains were found to be more clonally expanded and to have lower generation probabilities than equally common non-associated chains. Around 16 rarely observed V segments, including chromosome 9 orphons, were excluded from the earlier analysis of several hundred of the donors because counts were too low. The cohort was sequenced for TCR beta chains only, and without alpha or paired-chain data the features that could be detected were limited. Several of the top co-occurrence clusters appeared to be linked to parvovirus B19, influenza, CMV and Epstein-Barr virus, according to a later analysis. When HLA alleles, especially DR and DQ, strongly co-occurred, TCR associations were difficult to assign to individual alleles. Some IMGT-functional V segments, including TRBV6-2 and TRBV6-3, could not be distinguished by the 87-base-pair reads and were therefore excluded. Linkage disequilibrium might explain the correlated functional status among segregating V segments, but an unknown experimental factor could not be excluded. The authors suggested that the approach could potentially be extended to other disease states and immunological phenotypes. The study gave a list of 150 to 200 TCR beta chains associated with cytomegalovirus. The presence/absence analyses assumed that sequencing depth was roughly uniform across donors, and that assumption may not be true. A later analysis found that TCR association rates varied across HLA loci, with DRB1 alleles showing the most associated TCRs and HLA-C alleles the fewest. According to a later analysis, most CMV-associated TCR beta chains appeared to be HLA-restricted, and the HLA associations seemed to be driven largely by CMV exposure. Because some donors lacked HLA typing at each locus, the association tests relied only on the typed subset.

Sequences WSHSY (CDR1) and SAAADI (CDR2) are obtained from the germline V gene. V has 5 bases trimmed and J has 7 bases trimmed; junction bases matching no gene number 9. The CDR3 has 14 amino acids, counting the end cysteine and phenylalanine. The read is trimmed to its CDR3 DNA, 42 bases read in frame from base 1. The sequenced sample consisted of PBMCs. This clonotype was sampled from a woman aged 30 to 39 in good health and CMV-seropositive. The rearrangement combines TRBV10-2 with TRBJ1-2; the central 8 bases match TRBD1. The DNA is as follows: TGCGCCAGCAGTACGGACAGGGAGTCGGCTGGCTACACCTTC. It translates as CASSTDRESAGYTF.